A selection of T cell receptor beta chains follows, all from one sample in a study of blood T cell repertoires in COVID-19. Sequencing was performed with immunoSEQ multiplex PCR; in TCRdb, only in-frame clones are kept and a portion is missing. The table shows 35,000 or so clones, with 90% occurring only once. Sequenced: peripheral blood. Receptors were obtained from a man between 60 and 75 years old with active or convalescent COVID-19. Both conserved end residues are part of each CDR3. The order of the fields is clone size, D gene, J gene, V gene, CDR3 DNA, CDR3 protein. A D gene is named only where the DNA matches it firmly. A clone size is listed for some rows: how often the clone was seen (once, few, many), or a class if it is expanded.

- | TRBD1 | TRBJ1-4 | TRBV19 | TGTGCCAGTAGTATATCCTTCAGGGGACAGGGAAATGAAAAACTGTTTTTT | CASSISFRGQGNEKLFF
- | - | TRBJ1-4 | TRBV5-1 | TGCGCCAGCAGCGAGGATCGAGAAAAACTGTTTTTT | CASSEDREKLFF
- | TRBD2 | TRBJ2-5 | TRBV5-4 | TGTGCCAGCAGCCCGCCACTAGCGGGGACGGCGGGCGGGACCCAGTACTTC | CASSPPLAGTAGGTQYF
- | - | TRBJ2-3 | TRBV3-1/TRBV3-2 | TGTGCCAGCAGCCCTAGCGCAGATACGCAGTATTTT | CASSPSADTQYF
- | TRBD1 | TRBJ2-5 | TRBV11-2 | TGTGCCAGCAGCTCAGGATCCCCAGGGGGGACCCAGTACTTC | CASSSGSPGGTQYF
- | TRBD1 | TRBJ2-1 | TRBV24-1 | TGTGCCACCAGTGAGCTCGGGACAGGGGGTTTCAATGAGCAGTTCTTC | CATSELGTGGFNEQFF
- | TRBD1 | TRBJ1-2 | TRBV5-4 | TGTGCCAGCAGCCCCTTAGGACAGGGGAACTATGGCTACACCTTC | CASSPLGQGNYGYTF
- | TRBD1 | TRBJ1-4 | TRBV19 | TGTGCCAGTAGTATCAGGCAGGGGGGAGAAAAACTGTTTTTT | CASSIRQGGEKLFF
once | TRBD2 | TRBJ2-7 | TRBV2 | TGTGCCAGCAGTGGCACCGGGACTAGCGGGAGGATCTACGAGCAGTACTTC | CASSGTGTSGRIYEQYF
- | - | TRBJ1-2 | TRBV6-1 | TGTGCCAGCAGTGAAGCAGCCGGGAACTATGGCTACACCTTC | CASSEAAGNYGYTF
- | - | TRBJ1-2 | TRBV5-1 | TGCGCCAGCAGATTGGCCACGGGGGATTACTATGGCTACACCTTC | CASRLATGDYYGYTF
- | - | TRBJ2-3 | TRBV6-5 | TGTGCCAGCAGATCAGGAGGAGCGGGCACAGATACGCAGTATTTT | CASRSGGAGTDTQYF
- | TRBD1 | TRBJ1-4 | TRBV5-8 | TGTGCCAGCAGCTTGGGGGACAGGGGGCCGGACAAACTGTTTTTT | CASSLGDRGPDKLFF
- | TRBD1 | TRBJ2-7 | TRBV5-8 | TGTGCCAGCAGCTCCGGGACAGTCACCTACGAGCAGTACTTC | CASSSGTVTYEQYF
- | - | TRBJ1-3 | TRBV19 | TGTGCCAGTAGATACCTGGGGGCTAGCTCTGGAAACACCATATATTTT | CASRYLGASSGNTIYF
once | TRBD1 | TRBJ2-7 | TRBV5-1 | TGCGCCAGCGCGTCCCCACAGGGGGCCTACGAGCAGTACTTC | CASASPQGAYEQYF
- | TRBD2 | TRBJ2-7 | TRBV7-9 | TGTGCCAGCAGCTCGATGGGACTAGCGGGAGGTTACTCCTACGAGCAGTACTTC | CASSSMGLAGGYSYEQYF
- | TRBD1 | TRBJ1-1 | TRBV28 | TGTGCCAGCGCCTTCTGGGACAGGGGGCTCTACACTGAAGCTTTCTTT | CASAFWDRGLYTEAFF
- | - | TRBJ2-2 | TRBV6-1 | TGTGCCAGCAGTGAACAGGGCCTTAACACCGGGGAGCTGTTTTTT | CASSEQGLNTGELFF
- | - | TRBJ2-1 | TRBV5-1 | TGCGCCAGCAGCACCCTTAGCGCTCTCTCCTACAATGAGCAGTTCTTC | CASSTLSALSYNEQFF
- | - | TRBJ1-1 | TRBV29-1 | TGCAGCGTTGAAGATGGGGGCCGGGGTGAAGCTTTCTTT | CSVEDGGRGEAFF
once | - | TRBJ2-2 | TRBV4-1 | TGCGCCAGCAGCCAGGGAAGCGGCAAAGGCGGGGAGCTGTTTTTT | CASSQGSGKGGELFF
- | - | TRBJ1-2 | TRBV6-5 | TGTGCCAGCAGTTACTCCGGTACAGTTACGAAAGGCTACACCTTC | CASSYSGTVTKGYTF
- | - | TRBJ1-1 | TRBV18 | TGTGCCAGCTCACCAGCTCAGGGATTCACTGAAGCTTTCTTT | CASSPAQGFTEAFF
- | - | TRBJ2-5 | TRBV18 | TGTGCCAGCTCACCTAACCAAGAGACCCAGTACTTC | CASSPNQETQYF
- | TRBD1 | TRBJ1-4 | TRBV5-4 | TGTGCCAGCAGCTTGGATAGGGGGCAGGAAAAACTGTTTTTT | CASSLDRGQEKLFF
- | - | TRBJ1-4 | TRBV18 | TGTGCCAGCTCACCCATCCCGGAGGCGGGACCTAATGAAAAACTGTTTTTT | CASSPIPEAGPNEKLFF
- | - | TRBJ1-5 | TRBV7-9 | TGTGCCAGCAGCTTTACCGGGGGAGGTCAGCCCCAGCATTTT | CASSFTGGGQPQHF
- | TRBD1 | TRBJ2-3 | TRBV5-1 | TGCGCCAGCAGTTCCGGGACAGGGGGCTCAGATACGCAGTATTTT | CASSSGTGGSDTQYF
- | TRBD1 | TRBJ1-5 | TRBV2 | TGTGCCAGCAGTCCGACAGGGAGGAATCAGCCCCAGCATTTT | CASSPTGRNQPQHF
- | - | TRBJ1-3 | TRBV27 | TGTGCCAGCAGTTTATTACAGCCCGGAAACACCATATATTTT | CASSLLQPGNTIYF
- | - | TRBJ2-3 | TRBV12-5 | TGTGCTAGTGGTTTGGCCCCCAATACGCAGTATTTT | CASGLAPNTQYF
- | TRBD1 | TRBJ2-6 | TRBV28 | TGTGCCAGCAGTTTTGTGGGACAGGCCGGGGCCAACGTCCTGACTTTC | CASSFVGQAGANVLTF
- | TRBD1 | TRBJ1-3 | TRBV28 | TGTGCCAGCACCCCTCACGACAGGGGTTCAGGAAACACCATATATTTT | CASTPHDRGSGNTIYF
- | TRBD1 | TRBJ1-2 | TRBV13 | TGTGCCAGCAGCATTGACAGGGGTGGCGGCTACACCTTC | CASSIDRGGGYTF
- | TRBD2 | TRBJ2-7 | TRBV9 | TGTGCCAGCAGCGCGGGAGGTCCCCCAACCTACGAGCAGTACTTC | CASSAGGPPTYEQYF
- | - | TRBJ1-1 | TRBV18 | TGTGCCAGCTCCACCGCGAAATCTAACACTGAAGCTTTCTTT | CASSTAKSNTEAFF
- | - | TRBJ2-5 | TRBV5-1 | TGCGCCAGCAGCTCTCAGGGGGGCCTCCAAGAGACCCAGTACTTC | CASSSQGGLQETQYF
- | TRBD1 | TRBJ1-1 | TRBV13 | TGTGCCAGCAGCCCCCGGGGGACAGTTGAAGCTTTCTTT | CASSPRGTVEAFF
- | - | TRBJ1-2 | TRBV30 | TGTGCCTGGAGCCTAGGGGCCAGGGGAGATGGCTACACCTTC | CAWSLGARGDGYTF
- | - | TRBJ2-1 | TRBV2 | TGTGCCAGCAAAAAGCAGGGGGGCAACAATGAGCAGTTCTTC | CASKKQGGNNEQFF
- | - | TRBJ2-2 | TRBV5-1 | TGCGCCAGCAGCAGAGGAGGGACAGAGTACACCGGGGAGCTGTTTTTT | CASSRGGTEYTGELFF
- | TRBD2 | TRBJ2-7 | TRBV10-1 | TGCGCCAGCAGTGAACCGGGAGGGGAGCAGTACTTC | CASSEPGGEQYF
- | - | TRBJ1-5 | TRBV12-3/TRBV12-4 | TGTGCCAGCAGTTTATACATGTCGCAGCCCCAGCATTTT | CASSLYMSQPQHF
- | TRBD2 | TRBJ2-3 | TRBV3-1/TRBV3-2 | TGTGCCAGCAGCCAAGACGGGAGGTGGACAGATACGCAGTATTTT | CASSQDGRWTDTQYF
- | TRBD1 | TRBJ2-3 | TRBV10-2 | TGCGCCAGCAGGAGGACAGGGGGTATAGATACGCAGTATTTT | CASRRTGGIDTQYF
- | - | TRBJ2-1 | TRBV3-1/TRBV3-2 | TGTGCCAGCAGCCAAAACATCAGACTTAATGAGCAGTTCTTC | CASSQNIRLNEQFF
- | TRBD1 | TRBJ2-7 | TRBV18 | TGTGCCAGCTCATCGACAGGGGGCGAGCAGTACTTC | CASSSTGGEQYF
- | - | TRBJ1-2 | TRBV11-2 | TGTGCCAGCAGCCAAGGGGCGATCAACTATGGCTACACCTTC | CASSQGAINYGYTF
- | TRBD1 | TRBJ1-5 | TRBV28 | TGTGCCAGCAGACGACAGGGTCGGCGCAATCAGCCCCAGCATTTT | CASRRQGRRNQPQHF